Each of the 16 T cell receptor beta chains below was sequenced from the same sample in a study of blood T cells in healthy people across ages. A sample-barcoded 5' primer and a J-beta primer mix were used in a second PCR of roughly 6 to 11 cycles. Via MiXCR, TCRdb re-called the 5' RACE reads, giving one row per CDR3 protein. The profile shows 750,000 to 950,000 distinct CDR3 sequences, 20% to 30% of them singletons. The sample was also reused in another study, on T cells of mothers and their children.

Sequencing was done on a sample of blood. The receptor set was obtained from a boy aged 10-17 years in good health.

The CDR3 DNA reads TGCGCCAGCAGCCTCCGGGGCCCTTACGAAAAACTGTTTTTT. It yields the protein CASSLRGPYEKLFF. The chain is built from TRBV5-1 and TRBJ1-4; possible D gene TRBD1, 5 bases. Trimming removed 4 bases from V and 8 bases from J, with 15 bases in between. The CDR3 runs 14 residues. Germline CDR1 reads SGHRS; CDR2 reads YFSETQ.

The chain has TRBV20-1 and TRBJ2-5, with 8 positions matching TRBD2. Germline V lookup: CDR1 DFQATT, CDR2 SNEGSKA (reference sequence). The CDR3 contains 12 residues. V shed 3 bases, J shed 14 bases, and the junction held 11 bases outside the gene matches. The CDR3 region has the DNA TGCAGTGCTAGCGGGGGGGCCTCTCCGCAATACTTC. Amino acids: CSASGGASPQYF.

The chain recombines TRBV15 with TRBJ2-5, with D possibly matching TRBD2 (7 bases). TRBJ2-7 explains the end of the DNA better; the J call may be wrong. Germline CDR1 is LNHNV and CDR2 is YYDKDF (reference sequence). This CDR3 is 16 amino acids long. CDR3 region: CATSRVRGGGYYEQYF. The CDR3 nucleotides are TGTGCCACCAGCAGAGTAAGGGGCGGGGGCTACTACGAGCAGTACTTC.

This clonotype was counted a few times. The V call is TRBV7-9, the J call TRBJ1-2; D might be TRBD1 (6 bases). V gave up 5 bases and J gave up 0 bases, with 10 bases separating them. This CDR3 has 14 residues. Germline V gene sequence: CDR1 SEHNR, CDR2 FQNEAQ (reference sequence). The CDR3 region is CASSGTPSNYGYTF. CDR3 DNA: TGTGCCAGCAGCGGGACACCTTCTAACTATGGCTACACCTTC. The entire variable domain, with the rest obtained from reference TRBV7-9 and TRBJ1-2, is as follows: DTGVSQNPRHKITKRGQNVTFRCDPISEHNRLYWYRQTLGQGPEFLTYFQNEAQLEKSRLLSDRFSAERPKGSFSTLEIQRTEQGDSAMYLCASSGTPSNYGYTFGSGTRLTVV.

The CDR3 DNA reads TGCGCCAGCAGCGACCCCGTCTCAGATACGCAGTATTTT. Protein product: CASSDPVSDTQYF. The chain joins TRBV10-1 to TRBJ2-3; D not resolved. This CDR3 region has 13 residues. Trimming stripped 6 bases from V and 4 bases from J, with 11 bases between. Germline lookup yields CDR1 WNHNN and CDR2 SYGVQD (reference sequence).

This clonotype was detected only a few times. The V gene is TRBV7-9, the J gene TRBJ2-2, with 10 positions matching TRBD2. Germline V CDR1 and CDR2: SEHNR, FQNEAQ (reference sequence). V lost 4 bases and J lost 3; bases outside the gene matches: 5. The CDR3 totals 16 residues. In nucleotides, the CDR3 is TGTGCCAGCAGCTACAGACTAGCGGGTGACACCGGGGAGCTGTTTTTT. It specifies CASSYRLAGDTGELFF.

V usage is TRBV20-1 and J usage is TRBJ2-5, with 11 bases lining up with TRBD2. CDR1 is DFQATT and CDR2 is SNEGSKA in the germline V gene (reference sequence). CDR3 length equals 15 residues. V lost 3 bases, J lost 5 bases, and 8 bases stayed unmatched. This CDR3 reads CSARAFSGGAETQYF. CDR3 coding DNA: TGCAGTGCTAGGGCTTTTAGCGGGGGGGCGGAGACCCAGTACTTC.

The V and J genes are TRBV12-3 or TRBV12-4 and TRBJ2-3; D ambiguous. The CDR3 runs 12 residues. Trimming shortened V by 6 bases and J by 5 bases, and 9 bases separated the two germline ends. CDR3 coding DNA: TGTGCCAGCAGCACACTGGGAGATACGCAGTATTTT. It encodes CASSTLGDTQYF.

This clonotype turned up a few times. The chain combines TRBV3-1 with TRBJ1-2, with D unresolved. From germline, CDR1 is LGHDT and CDR2 YNNKEL (reference sequence). The CDR3 contains 15 residues. Trimming shortened V by 0 bases and J by 5 bases, and 13 bases separated the two germline ends. CDR3 in amino acids: CASSQDWPATYGYTF. CDR3 bases: TGTGCCAGCAGCCAAGATTGGCCGGCTACGTATGGCTACACCTTC. Full variable domain (missing parts from reference TRBV3-1 and TRBJ1-2): DTAVSQTPKYLVTQMGNDKSIKCEQNLGHDTMYWYKQDSKKFLKIMFSYNNKELIINETVPNRFSPKSPDKAHLNLHINSLELGDSAVYFCASSQDWPATYGYTFGSGTRLTVV.

V and J are TRBV2 and TRBJ2-5; D unclear. The J call may be faulty, since TRBJ2-7 better matches the DNA end. The CDR3 extends over 12 amino acids. CDR1 and CDR2 from the germline V gene are SNHLY and FYNNEI. CDR3 coding DNA: TGTGCCAGCAGTGTATTCTTCAACGAGCAGTACTTC. This gives the protein CASSVFFNEQYF.

V and J are TRBV18 and TRBJ1-4; D is possibly TRBD1 (5 bases). Germline-derived CDR1 and CDR2 are KGHSH and LQKENI. Trimming removed 2 bases at V and 5 bases at J, with 12 bases between. CDR3 length: 15 residues. CDR3 coding DNA: TGTGCCAGCTCACCAAACAACAGGAAAAATGAAAAACTGTTTTTT. It yields the protein CASSPNNRKNEKLFF.

The chain is built from TRBV29-1 and TRBJ2-2, with a weak D call TRBD2 (5 bases). Per germline, CDR1 SQVTM and CDR2 ANQGSEA. CDR3 length: 16 amino acids. V was trimmed by 3 bases and J by 7 bases, leaving 21 bases between them. The CDR3 bases are TGCAGCGTTGAGGCCGGGGTTAGGGCCGGGAACGGGGAGCTGTTTTTT. This gives the protein CSVEAGVRAGNGELFF.

The J gene is TRBJ2-4, the V gene TRBV7-3; D not certain. V lost 1 base and J lost 8, with 12 bases in between. CDR3 size: 14 residues. Germline V gene lookup returns CDR1 SGHTA and CDR2 FQGTGA. The CDR3: CASSLSGQTDIQYF. For the CDR3, the DNA is TGTGCCAGCAGCTTAAGTGGGCAAACCGACATTCAGTACTTC.

In this sample, this clonotype turned up a few times. V is TRBV11-2 and J is TRBJ2-7, with D tentatively TRBD2 (5 bases). The CDR3 has 13 amino acids. V shed 1 base and J shed 6 bases, with 10 bases lying between them. The germline V gene has CDR1 SGHAT and CDR2 FQNNGV. The CDR3 DNA reads as TGTGCCAGCAGCTTAGTGGCTAGCCTCGAGCAGTACTTC. It is translated as CASSLVASLEQYF.

In its sample, this clonotype was seen a few times. The V and J genes are TRBV30 and TRBJ2-1; 10 positions match TRBD2. V trimming: 5 bases; J trimming: 5 bases; junction bases outside the gene matches: 3. The CDR3 contains 13 residues. Germline CDR1 is GTSNPN and CDR2 is SVGIG (reference sequence). The CDR3 bases are TGTGCCTGGCAGCGGGGGGGGGACAATGAGCAGTTCTTC. Translated, it gives CAWQRGGDNEQFF.

Worth noting for this clonotype: Given the absence of the conserved phenylalanine or tryptophan at the CDR3 end, a read error is likely. The DNA is omitted, as the CDR3 cannot be located on it reliably, and the CDR3 follows TCRdb's listing. The rearrangement joins TRBV4-1 to TRBJ2-5; the table's D call TRBD2 went unverified against the DNA. Germline V gene sequence: CDR1 MGHRA, CDR2 YSYEKL. The CDR3 extends over 11 residues, inclusive of both ends. CDR3 in amino acids: CASSPGAGEDL.